This TCR beta chain was identified in a study of shared clonotypes between healthy human individuals. The overall study: Three plates each covered CD4 naive and memory; CD8 naive two, CD8 memory one.

Partitioning of CD4+ cells yielded a CD45RA+ naive subset and a CD45RA-negative memory subset. V was clipped by 1 base and J by 5 bases, with 17 bases between them. Germline V lookup: CDR1 MDHEN, CDR2 SYDVKM. This CDR3 has 16 residues. Method: immunoSEQ multiplex PCR; TCRdb's copy keeps in-frame clones and lacks some. The data hold 2,500,000 or so clones, with 85% to 95% observed a single time. The TCR originated in a man younger than 35 in good health. Some clones in this sample may be carry-over from other donors' samples. The sequenced sample consisted of naive CD4+ T cells from PBMCs. Subset here: CD45RA+ positively selected. This rearrangement joins TRBV28 to TRBJ2-5; TRBD2 is a possible D gene (5 bases). The CDR3 reads CASSLFGEGVGETQYF. CDR3 DNA sequence: TGTGCCAGCAGTTTATTCGGGGAAGGTGTTGGCGAGACCCAGTACTTC.